This T cell receptor (beta chain) emerged from a study of shared clonotypes between healthy human individuals (dated by TCRdb to about 2020). Context from the whole study: The cohort comprised two women and a few men aged 18 to 49 years. Per donor, three plates each were used for CD4 naive and CD4 memory, two for CD8 naive, and one for CD8 memory. Blood TCR repertoires of roughly five healthy adults were deeply sequenced to estimate repertoire size and the extent of clonotype sharing between individuals. To increase sequencing depth and limit assay-specific biases, TCR repertoire library preparation and sequencing were carried out by different laboratories using diverse techniques. Between about 0.9 and 8.9 billion PBMCs per donor were obtained by leukapheresis.

The donors were healthy, HIV-negative adults with no recently reported acute infections or vaccinations. Only Caucasian adults living in Nashville, Tennessee, USA were represented among the donors. CD4+ T cells were enriched through magnetic negative selection, after which naive cells were positively selected on CD45RA and the remaining negative fraction served as the memory subset. Blood was collected by leukapheresis, and PBMCs were isolated by Ficoll-Histopaque density gradient centrifugation and then cryopreserved in liquid nitrogen vapor phase. Analytical flow cytometry was used to check the purity and quantity of every magnetically sorted T cell population. From each sorted fraction, genomic DNA was isolated and quantified by UV absorbance on a Nanodrop 2000c. This clone was picked up a small number of times. The target of this receptor is not known. No base-level quality is on record; no much larger clone is a single base apart.

Using the deep immunoSEQ assay, multiplex PCR amplified TCR CDR3 regions from genomic DNA. Genomic DNA extracted from each cell subset was distributed evenly over all wells of several immunoSEQ 96-well plates, and each plate served as one replicate. For sorted subsets, each replicate PCR was loaded with 200 ng genomic DNA, equivalent to 32,000 or so T cell genomes. Purified libraries were quantified with a Qubit 3.0 fluorometer, sized on a Bioanalyzer 2100, and re-quantified with the KAPA Library Quantification kit. A separate single-read 150-cycle Illumina NextSeq 550 flow cell was used to sequence each immunoSEQ 96-well plate. Concerning the study's data processing: The immunoSEQ output contained only junctional sequences without quality scores, so filtering could not match that applied to full-length reads. Sequences were annotated with PyIR, a Python wrapper for IgBLAST v1.9, and V/J genes and CDR3 were assigned using IMGT germline references. Reads were filtered out if the reads had weak V/J assignments (E-value above 1e-6), no CDR3, stop codons, out-of-frame junctions, or ambiguous translated residues. V3J clonotypes were defined by identical inferred V gene, J gene, and CDR3 amino acid sequence. Percentage overlap between repertoires was calculated by dividing the number of shared unique clonotypes by the size of the smaller repertoire. Richness of each repertoire was evaluated using RTK rarefaction, the Chao1 estimator, and Recon v2.1 estimates of unobserved clonotypes. Generation probabilities were computed with OLGA for all TCRbeta clonotypes obtained by the gDNA method from four donors. This is the immuneACCESS table as TCRdb keeps it, with only in-frame sequences that have V and J called. A part of the clones is gone; compared with another copy, unresolved V genes explain less than half, and the rest is unexplained. V and J calls and clone size come straight from that table; D and trimming were deduced from the DNA. The sample table holds 2 million to 2.5 million clones, of which more than 80% were seen once. The top ten hold roughly 0.36% of the sample.

On the study overall, not on this receptor specifically: When several donors were compared, the shared fraction of clonotypes was 5% to 6.5% for naive CD4, about 4% for naive CD8, about 2.4% for memory CD4, and under 0.5% for memory CD8. Because the study included only a small number of donors, the genetic and exposure-history diversity represented was limited. Rarefaction of sorted-subset datasets indicated incomplete sequencing despite the large sequencing depth. Only blood was sampled, and tissue TCR repertoires likely differ from those in blood. Larger estimated clonotype richness was generally found for naive subsets than for memory subsets. Clonotypes shared by all four sorted-subset donors showed higher generation probabilities than non-shared clonotypes. Pairwise subsampling led to the expectation that sequencing depth would affect the degree of clonotype sharing among donors.

This TCR was sampled from a man younger than 35 in good health. Some clones in this sample may be carry-over from other donors' samples. Sequencing input: naive CD4+ T cells from PBMCs. This sample's cell subset or site label indicates: CD45RA+ positively selected.

The CDR3 has the sequence CASSNPRGQPQHF. The DNA sequence follows: TGTGCCAGCAGTAACCCAAGGGGACAGCCCCAGCATTTT. The V and J segments used are TRBV28 and TRBJ1-5; the D segment could be TRBD1, given 5 matching bases. V drops 5 bases and J drops 7 bases, leaving 12 bases in between. From cysteine to phenylalanine, the CDR3 is 13 amino acids long. Of all the DNA, just the CDR3 is kept, 39 bases in frame from base 1. The germline V gene encodes CDR1 MDHEN and CDR2 SYDVKM.